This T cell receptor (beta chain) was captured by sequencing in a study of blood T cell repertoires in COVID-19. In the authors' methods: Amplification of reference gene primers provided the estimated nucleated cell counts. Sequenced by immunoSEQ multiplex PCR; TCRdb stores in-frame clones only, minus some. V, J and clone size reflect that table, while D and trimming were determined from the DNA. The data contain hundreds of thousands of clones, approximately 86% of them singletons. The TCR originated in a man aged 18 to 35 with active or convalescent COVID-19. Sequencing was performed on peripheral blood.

CDR3 sequence: CAISDPLQPQHF. The CDR3, as DNA: TGTGCCATCAGTGACCCTTTACAGCCCCAGCATTTT. This chain uses TRBV10-3 with TRBJ1-5; no definite D call. Germline V gives CDR1 ENHRY, CDR2 SYGVKD. The CDR3 has 12 amino acids. With 3 bases removed from V and 7 bases from J, the gap between germline ends came to 7 bases.